This T cell receptor beta chain derives from a study of PD-1 blockade in classical Hodgkin lymphoma (dated by TCRdb to 2020 to 2021). As for the study more broadly: Nivolumab dosing was 3 mg/kg intravenously every 2 weeks, continuing until either disease progression or unacceptable toxicity. The study used TCR beta sequencing and CyTOF to define a peripheral blood immune signature of response to PD-1 blockade in classical Hodgkin lymphoma.

Including the terminal cysteine and phenylalanine, the CDR3 comprises 13 residues. The read is trimmed to its CDR3 DNA, 39 bases read in frame from base 1. Trimming at the junction amounts to 4 bases on V and 6 bases on J, and the germline ends lie 13 bases apart. CDR1 and CDR2 are read off the germline V gene as MNHEY and SVGAGI. Points the paper makes about the study in general: The study covered only a single clinical trial cohort, and the causes of the repertoire differences, possibly disease activity or prior therapy, were still not defined. A significant rise by C4D1 was seen in CD4+ but not CD8+ TCR diversity (p=0.0027 vs p=0.16), with the rise being most apparent in complete responders (p=0.02). Diversity was lower in patients who began nivolumab less than 1 year after ASCT, so these patients were left out of later analyses to avoid confounding by immune reconstitution. Trial patients achieving complete response had baseline diversity similar to newly diagnosed patients, whereas partial responders and progressors had significantly lower diversity. Newly diagnosed patients were reported to have lower baseline TCR diversity than healthy donors, and relapsed/refractory patients were reported to have lower baseline TCR diversity still.

Taken with the paper, the label for time point translates to: cycle 4 day 1 (C4D1), after five to seven weeks of nivolumab. Every trial patient had relapsed after autologous stem cell transplantation, and cohorts A, B and C differed in prior brentuximab vedotin exposure. CD4+ T cells were purified from thawed PBMCs by magnetic negative selection with a Miltenyi CD4+ T cell isolation kit. The trial cohort was composed of roughly 60 patients with relapsed/refractory classical Hodgkin lymphoma, for whom complete response, partial response or progressive disease was recorded as best overall response. In the multi-cohort phase II CheckMate 205 trial, trial patients received single-agent nivolumab. An independent review committee assessed best overall response using the 2007 International Working Group response criteria. Trial PBMCs were obtained immediately prior to nivolumab initiation (C1D1) and on therapy at cycle 2 day 1 and cycle 4 day 1. After peripheral blood was drawn into 8 mL Vacutainer Cell Preparation Tubes, PBMCs were isolated by centrifugation and then cryopreserved. Purified CD4+ and CD8+ fractions were generated only in cases for which an additional PBMC sample was available. Magnetically labelled cells were removed on LS columns in a quadroMACS separator, and the flow-through was collected as the purified fraction.

This clone turned up a few times. Its antigen specificity is not known. Base quality data are lacking; no much larger clone is found one base away. The Qiagen DNeasy kit was used to extract genomic DNA both from unsorted PBMCs and from the negatively selected CD4+ and CD8+ fractions. Using primers that anneal to V and J segments, immunoSEQ multiplex PCR amplified the TCR beta CDR3 regions. A synthetic immune receptor repertoire was used to minimize amplification bias, and remaining bias was computationally removed after sequencing. Per the authors' processing: Custom Python scripts were used to quantify repertoire diversity as the Shannon entropy index. Unsorted, CD4+ and CD8+ repertoires were analyzed separately, except for combined analyses in which CD4+ and CD8+ sequences were merged in silico. A clone counted as expanded when the clone's frequency after treatment rose at least 2-fold relative to C1D1, and clones undetected at baseline were given a pseudocount of 0.5. Clones with 0 or 1 copy at C1D1 were defined as singleton clones, while clones with 2 or more copies were defined as non-singleton clones. Clones expanded in unsorted samples were annotated as CD4+, CD8+ or unknown by matching protein sequences in sorted samples from the same patient. Wilcoxon tests on paired samples were used to test changes in diversity from C1D1 to C4D1. Drawn from immuneACCESS, this table holds only the in-frame rearrangements with V and J called that TCRdb kept. Clones are partly lost; checked studies trace under half to an unresolved V gene and leave the rest unexplained. For V, J and clone size, that table is used; D and trimming come from the DNA. The sample table records roughly 29,000 clones; less than 85% of these occur just once. The ten largest make up 0.55% to 0.7% of the sample.

The source was CD4+ T cells from blood, collected before the fourth cycle of nivolumab. The sequence was obtained from a human donor with classical Hodgkin lymphoma. Recombination joined TRBV6-5 with TRBJ2-7; the D gene is unclear. The nucleotide sequence reads TGTGCCAGCAGTTCCCGTGTAGCTCCCGAGCAGTACTTC. The translation is CASSSRVAPEQYF.